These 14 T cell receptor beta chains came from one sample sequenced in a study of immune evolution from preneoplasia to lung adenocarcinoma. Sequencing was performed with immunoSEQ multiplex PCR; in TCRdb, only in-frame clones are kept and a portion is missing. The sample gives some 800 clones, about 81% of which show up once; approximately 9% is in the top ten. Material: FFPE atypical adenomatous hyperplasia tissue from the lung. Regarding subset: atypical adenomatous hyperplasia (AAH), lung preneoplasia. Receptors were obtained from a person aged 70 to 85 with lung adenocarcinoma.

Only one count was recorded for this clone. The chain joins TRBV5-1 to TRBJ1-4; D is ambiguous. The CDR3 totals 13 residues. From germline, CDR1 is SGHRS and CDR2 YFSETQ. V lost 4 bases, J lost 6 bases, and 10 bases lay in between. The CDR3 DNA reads TGCGCCAGCAGCCTTCGCCTTGATGAAAAACTGTTTTTT. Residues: CASSLRLDEKLFF.

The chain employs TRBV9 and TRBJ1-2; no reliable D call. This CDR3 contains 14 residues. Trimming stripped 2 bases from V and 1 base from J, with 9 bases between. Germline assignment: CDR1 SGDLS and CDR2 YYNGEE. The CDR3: CASSVDGNNYGYTF. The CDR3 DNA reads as TGTGCCAGCAGCGTGGACGGAAATAACTATGGCTACACCTTC.

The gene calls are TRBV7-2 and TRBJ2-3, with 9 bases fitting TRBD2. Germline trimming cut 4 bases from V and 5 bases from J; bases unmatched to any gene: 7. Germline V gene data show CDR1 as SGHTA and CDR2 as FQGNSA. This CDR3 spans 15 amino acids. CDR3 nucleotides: TGTGCCAGCAGCTCCGGACTAGCGCACCGAGATACGCAGTATTTT. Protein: CASSSGLAHRDTQYF.

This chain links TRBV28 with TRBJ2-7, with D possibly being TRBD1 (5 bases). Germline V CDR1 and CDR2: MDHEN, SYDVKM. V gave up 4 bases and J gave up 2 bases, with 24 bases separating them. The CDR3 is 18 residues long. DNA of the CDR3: TGTGCCAGCAGTTCCGACTTTAGGGGAAAAGGCATTCCCTACGAGCAGTACTTC. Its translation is CASSSDFRGKGIPYEQYF.

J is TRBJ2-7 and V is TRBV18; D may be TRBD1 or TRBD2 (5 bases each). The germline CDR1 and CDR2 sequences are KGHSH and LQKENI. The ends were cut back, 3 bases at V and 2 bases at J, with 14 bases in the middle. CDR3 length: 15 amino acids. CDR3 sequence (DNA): TGTGCCAGCTCACCGGCCGACGGGGCAGCCTACGAGCAGTACTTC. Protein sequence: CASSPADGAAYEQYF.

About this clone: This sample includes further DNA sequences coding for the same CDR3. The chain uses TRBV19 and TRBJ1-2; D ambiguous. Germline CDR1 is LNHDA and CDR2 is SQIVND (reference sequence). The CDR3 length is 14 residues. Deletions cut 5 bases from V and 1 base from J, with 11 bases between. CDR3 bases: TGTGCCAGTAGTCCGTCAGGAGTTAACTATGGCTACACCTTC. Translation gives CASSPSGVNYGYTF.

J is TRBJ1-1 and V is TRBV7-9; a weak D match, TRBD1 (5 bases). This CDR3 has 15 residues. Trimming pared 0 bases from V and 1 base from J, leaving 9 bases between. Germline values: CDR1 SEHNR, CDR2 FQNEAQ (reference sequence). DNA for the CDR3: TGTGCCAGCAGCTTAGCGGGGGAGGGGAACACTGAAGCTTTCTTT. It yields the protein CASSLAGEGNTEAFF.

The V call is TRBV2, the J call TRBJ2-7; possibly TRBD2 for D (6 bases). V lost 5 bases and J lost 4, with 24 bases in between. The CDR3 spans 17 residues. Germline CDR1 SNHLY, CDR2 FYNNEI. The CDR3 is CASSKGLPTSGLYEQYF. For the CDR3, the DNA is TGTGCCAGCAGTAAAGGACTCCCCACCAGCGGGCTTTACGAGCAGTACTTC.

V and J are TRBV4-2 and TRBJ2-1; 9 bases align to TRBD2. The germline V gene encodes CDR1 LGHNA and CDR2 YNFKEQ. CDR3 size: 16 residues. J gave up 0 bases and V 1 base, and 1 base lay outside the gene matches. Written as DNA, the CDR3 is TGTGCCAGCAGCCAAGCAGCGGGGGGCTCCTACAATGAGCAGTTCTTC. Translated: CASSQAAGGSYNEQFF.

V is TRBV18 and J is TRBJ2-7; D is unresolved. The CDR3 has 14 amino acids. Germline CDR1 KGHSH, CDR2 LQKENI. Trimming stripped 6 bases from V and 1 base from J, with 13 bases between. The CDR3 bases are TGTGCCAGCTCCCGGGCAACCGATTCCTACGAGCAGTACTTC. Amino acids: CASSRATDSYEQYF.

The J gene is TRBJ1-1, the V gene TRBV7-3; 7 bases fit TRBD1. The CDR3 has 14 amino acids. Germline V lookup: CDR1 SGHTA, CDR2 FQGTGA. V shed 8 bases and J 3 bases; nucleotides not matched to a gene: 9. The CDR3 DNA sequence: TGTGCCAGCCGACCACAGGGGAGGGACACTGAAGCTTTCTTT. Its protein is CASRPQGRDTEAFF.

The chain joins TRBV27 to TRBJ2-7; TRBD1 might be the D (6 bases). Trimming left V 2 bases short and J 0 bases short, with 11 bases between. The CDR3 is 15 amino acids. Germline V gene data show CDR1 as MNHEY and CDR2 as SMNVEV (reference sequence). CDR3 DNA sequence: TGTGCCAGCAGTTTAGCCACAGGGAGCTCCTACGAGCAGTACTTC. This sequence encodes CASSLATGSSYEQYF.

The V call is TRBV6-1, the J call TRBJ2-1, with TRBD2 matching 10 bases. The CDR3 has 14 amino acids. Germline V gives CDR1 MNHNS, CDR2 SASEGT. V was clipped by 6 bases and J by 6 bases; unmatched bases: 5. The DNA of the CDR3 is TGTGCCAGCAGGTTTACTAGCGGGACCAATGAGCAGTTCTTC. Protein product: CASRFTSGTNEQFF.

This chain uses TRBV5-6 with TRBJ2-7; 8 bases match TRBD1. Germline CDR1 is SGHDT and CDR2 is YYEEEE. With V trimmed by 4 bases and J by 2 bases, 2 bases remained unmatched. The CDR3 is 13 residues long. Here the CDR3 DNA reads TGTGCCAGCAGCGCGGACAGGGCCTACGAGCAGTACTTC. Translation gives CASSADRAYEQYF.